The sequence of this TCR beta chain was determined in a study of OX40 agonist ivuxolimab in advanced cancers. About the study: Intravenous ivuxolimab was administered to patients every 2 weeks at 0.01 to 10 mg/kg.

V trimming: 1 base; J trimming: 4 bases; junction bases outside the gene matches: 6. Germline loops: CDR1 MNHNS, CDR2 SASEGT. The CDR3 has 15 residues. TCRdb's table, derived via immunoSEQ multiplex PCR, lists solely in-frame clones and lacks some. The sample consists of roughly 48,000 clones, about 89% of them appearing once. This clonotype originated in an adult with an advanced solid tumor such as melanoma, head and neck, liver or kidney cancer. The J gene is TRBJ2-7, the V gene TRBV6-1; 8 bases map to TRBD1. Source: CD4+ or CD8+ T cells sorted from blood, taken in a trial of the OX40 agonist ivuxolimab. CDR3 protein: CASSEGPGTGYEQYF. The CDR3 region has the DNA TGTGCCAGCAGTGAAGGTCCCGGGACAGGTTACGAGCAGTACTTC.